This T cell receptor beta chain originates from a study of blood T cells in healthy people across ages. Study-wide results and limits: Getting older went along with TCR beta diversity per million T cells dropping roughly linearly. There were more naive CD4+ cells and higher diversity in long-lived donors than in aged donors.

For every donor, a draw yielded about 9.7 milliliters of peripheral blood. Samples had at least 7 million PBMCs isolated from them. Sample-barcoded 5' priming and a J-beta primer mix drove a second PCR of roughly 7 to 11 cycles. TCRdb fed the 5' RACE reads into MiXCR, producing one record per CDR3 protein. Here the sample spans roughly 2 million distinct CDR3 sequences, around half being singletons. Concerning this clonotype: Its antigen is unidentified. Germline is not matched at one junction end, which may reflect a read error.

This CDR3 region has 16 residues. The V gene's germline CDR1 is SGHRS and CDR2 YFSETQ. Sequenced: blood. The source is a woman aged 40 to 50 in good health. The chain couples TRBV5-1 to TRBJ2-1, with a tentative D call TRBD1 (5 bases). CDR3 residues: CAGSFGASSSYNEQFF. The DNA for the CDR3 is TGCGCCGGCAGCTTTGGGGCGTCGAGCTCCTACAATGAGCAGTTCTTC.